These 24 T cell receptor beta chains were all obtained from the same sample, sequenced in a study of blood T cell repertoires in COVID-19. Assay used: immunoSEQ multiplex PCR; TCRdb lists only in-frame clones, some missing. The sample comprises 350,000 to 500,000 clones, roughly 90% of which are singletons, and 1.4% rests with the top ten. The specimen sequenced was PBMCs or T cells enriched from blood (not recorded which). The receptors were sampled from a woman younger than 30 who had been exposed to COVID-19.

The J gene is TRBJ2-7, the V gene TRBV28; D is unclear. The CDR3 extends over 15 amino acids. Per the germline V gene, CDR1 is MDHEN and CDR2 is SYDVKM. Trimming removed 2 bases from V and 4 bases from J, with 15 bases in between. DNA of the CDR3: TGTGCCAGCAGTTTAGGAGCCCGAAACTCATACGAGCAGTACTTC. Translated: CASSLGARNSYEQYF.

The chain links TRBV3-1 (or the pseudogene TRBV3-2) to TRBJ1-3, with D possibly matching TRBD1 (5 bases). Germline assignment: CDR1 LGHDT and CDR2 YNNKEL (reference sequence). This CDR3 is 15 amino acids long. Trimming shortened V by 0 bases and J by 5 bases, and 11 bases separated the two germline ends. The CDR3 sequence: CASSQDGGDRNTIYF. CDR3 sequence (DNA): TGTGCCAGCAGCCAAGATGGGGGGGACCGAAACACCATATATTTT.

V usage is TRBV7-2 and J usage is TRBJ2-3, with no clear D. Germline values: CDR1 SGHTA, CDR2 FQGNSA. Between the trimmed V and J ends, which lost 0 bases and 3 bases, there was a span of 4 bases. CDR3 length: 13 residues. CDR3 sequence (DNA): TGTGCCAGCAGCTTAGCCAGGACAGATACGCAGTATTTT. It yields the protein CASSLARTDTQYF.

The chain recombines TRBV13 with TRBJ1-4, with 7 nucleotides matching TRBD1. After removal of 5 bases from V and 5 bases from J, the junction contained 11 bases not matched to a gene. Germline V CDR1 and CDR2: PRHDT, FYEKMQ (reference sequence). The CDR3 runs 16 residues. CDR3 sequence: CASSPWAGTENEKLFF. CDR3 nucleotide sequence: TGTGCCAGCAGCCCCTGGGCCGGGACAGAGAATGAAAAACTGTTTTTT.

The chain couples TRBV24-1 to TRBJ2-1; 8 nucleotides line up with TRBD1. V trimming: 3 bases; J trimming: 8 bases; junction bases outside the gene matches: 8. CDR3 length equals 15 residues. CDR1 is KGHDR, CDR2 SFDVKD, per germline. CDR3 residues: CATSDPSGGGDEQFF. CDR3 DNA: TGTGCCACCAGTGATCCATCAGGGGGCGGGGATGAGCAGTTCTTC.

CDR3: CASSTGHANTGELFF. As DNA, the CDR3 is TGTGCCAGTAGTACGGGACACGCGAACACCGGGGAGCTGTTTTTT. The rearrangement joins TRBV19 to TRBJ2-2; TRBD1 might be the D (6 bases). Germline values: CDR1 LNHDA, CDR2 SQIVND (reference sequence). The CDR3 is 15 residues long. The V gene lost 4 bases and the J gene lost 0 bases, with 9 bases spanning the gap. The full variable domain, its missing parts supplied by reference TRBV19 and TRBJ2-2, is DGGITQSPKYLFRKEGQNVTLSCEQNLNHDAMYWYRQDPGQGLRLIYYSQIVNDFQKGDIAEGYSVSREKKESFPLTVTSAQKNPTAFYLCASSTGHANTGELFFGEGSRLTVL.

V is TRBV18 and J is TRBJ2-6; D not certain. The V gene lost 8 bases and the J gene lost 0 bases, with 8 bases spanning the gap. The CDR3 totals 14 residues. Per germline, CDR1 KGHSH and CDR2 LQKENI. Written as DNA, the CDR3 is TGTGCCAGCCTTGTTCTCTCTGGGGCCAACGTCCTGACTTTC. This gives the protein CASLVLSGANVLTF.

The chain couples TRBV13 to TRBJ2-1, with D possibly being TRBD1 (5 bases). The CDR3 spans 12 residues. Germline V lookup: CDR1 PRHDT, CDR2 FYEKMQ (reference sequence). Trimming cost V 5 bases and J 15 bases, with 17 bases left between them. CDR3 amino acids: CASSPAQGNWFF. The CDR3 region has the DNA TGTGCCAGCAGCCCCGCGCAGGGTAATTGGTTCTTC.

The V and J genes are TRBV11-3 and TRBJ2-1, with D possibly TRBD2 on 5 matching bases. Germline lookup yields CDR1 SGHNT and CDR2 YENEEA. The CDR3 runs 13 residues. Trimming cost V 4 bases and J 8 bases, with 12 bases left between them. The CDR3 DNA sequence: TGTGCCAGCAGCTCCCTGGGCGGGTATGAGCAGTTCTTC. This encodes CASSSLGGYEQFF. Supplemented by reference TRBV11-3 and TRBJ2-1, the full variable domain reads EAGVVQSPRYKIIEKKQPVAFWCNPISGHNTLYWYLQNLGQGPELLIRYENEEAVDDSQLPKDRFSAERLKGVDSTLKIQPAELGDSAVYLCASSSLGGYEQFFGPGTRLTVL.

The chain is built from TRBV29-1 and TRBJ1-4; D is unclear. CDR3 length: 13 residues. Germline CDR1 SQVTM, CDR2 ANQGSEA. V was shortened by 4 bases and J by 5 bases, with 11 bases between the two germline ends. The CDR3 bases are TGCAGCGTTGGAGGCGGGAGAAATGAAAAACTGTTTTTT. Protein: CSVGGGRNEKLFF. Using reference TRBV29-1 and TRBJ1-4 for the parts outside the CDR3, the full variable domain is SAVISQKPSRDICQRGTSLTIQCQVDSQVTMMFWYRQQPGQSLTLIATANQGSEATYESGFVIDKFPISRPNLTFSTLTVSNMSPEDSSIYLCSVGGGRNEKLFFGSGTQLSVL.

The gene calls are TRBV28 and TRBJ1-2; perhaps TRBD1 as D (6 bases). Germline lookup yields CDR1 MDHEN and CDR2 SYDVKM. V shed 7 bases and J shed 4 bases, with 16 bases lying between them. The CDR3 is made up of 14 amino acids. CDR3 nucleotides: TGTGCCAGCACCCTTCGAAGGGGGAGCTATGGCTACACCTTC. Translated, it gives CASTLRRGSYGYTF.

This clone was observed once. This same CDR3 is encoded by further DNA sequences in the sample. The chain employs TRBV19 and TRBJ1-4, with TRBD1 identical over 7 bases. This CDR3 has 15 amino acids. V gave up 5 bases and J gave up 5 bases; unmatched junction bases: 8. The germline gives CDR1 LNHDA, CDR2 SQIVND (reference sequence). Written as DNA, the CDR3 is TGTGCCAGTAGTCCCCGGGACAGCCGGAATGAAAAACTGTTTTTT. Its translation: CASSPRDSRNEKLFF. Together with reference TRBV19 and TRBJ1-4, the CDR3 gives the full variable domain: DGGITQSPKYLFRKEGQNVTLSCEQNLNHDAMYWYRQDPGQGLRLIYYSQIVNDFQKGDIAEGYSVSREKKESFPLTVTSAQKNPTAFYLCASSPRDSRNEKLFFGSGTQLSVL.

This clone was seen only a few times. The chain combines TRBV10-2 with TRBJ1-5; D is ambiguous. Trimming took off 2 bases at V and 0 bases at J, with 5 bases between the two ends. This CDR3 has 14 residues. The germline CDR1 and CDR2 sequences are WSHSY and SAAADI. The CDR3 DNA reads as TGCGCCAGCAGTGAGCCTTTTAGCAATCAGCCCCAGCATTTT. Its translation is CASSEPFSNQPQHF.

DNA for the CDR3: TGTGCCACCAGTGATTCGACTAGCGGGGGGTCATACAATGAGCAGTTCTTC. Encoded protein: CATSDSTSGGSYNEQFF. The V gene is TRBV24-1, the J gene TRBJ2-1; TRBD2 matches at 13 bases. V shed 2 bases, J shed 4 bases, and the junction held 4 bases outside the gene matches. Germline assignment: CDR1 KGHDR and CDR2 SFDVKD. The CDR3 runs to 17 residues.

In this sample, this clone turned up a few times. The J gene is TRBJ1-5, the V gene TRBV28; no definite D call. The V and J ends lost 11 bases and 4 bases respectively, with 18 bases between them. CDR1 and CDR2 from the germline V gene are MDHEN and SYDVKM. The CDR3 is 14 residues long. The CDR3 sequence is CAVSSGNQNQPQHF. In nucleotides, the CDR3 is TGTGCCGTGTCTTCCGGGAACCAAAATCAGCCCCAGCATTTT.

This clone has more than one count but fewer than ten. The chain carries TRBV28 and TRBJ1-3, with TRBD1 matching over 10 bases. CDR1 and CDR2 (germline): MDHEN, SYDVKM. Trimming cost V 8 bases and J 1 base; bases outside gene matches: 5. The CDR3 is 15 residues long. The CDR3 sequence is CASSTGGRSGNTIYF. CDR3 coding DNA: TGTGCCAGCTCGACAGGGGGCAGGTCTGGAAACACCATATATTTT.

The chain recombines TRBV7-3 with TRBJ1-6; D call uncertain. The V end was cut by 2 bases, the J end by 6 bases, with 5 bases between. CDR3 length equals 13 residues. Germline V gene lookup returns CDR1 SGHTA and CDR2 FQGTGA. CDR3 region: CASSLEVNSPLHF. The CDR3 DNA reads TGTGCCAGCAGCTTAGAGGTTAATTCACCCCTCCACTTT.

The chain uses TRBV28 and TRBJ1-4, with 10 bases identical to TRBD1. There are 17 residues in the CDR3. V lost 2 bases, J lost 5 bases, and 8 bases stayed unmatched. CDR1 is MDHEN, CDR2 SYDVKM, per germline. The CDR3 DNA reads TGTGCCAGCAGTTTAAGGTCCGGGACAGGGGTGAATGAAAAACTGTTTTTT. This sequence encodes CASSLRSGTGVNEKLFF. Full variable domain (missing parts from reference TRBV28 and TRBJ1-4): DVKVTQSSRYLVKRTGEKVFLECVQDMDHENMFWYRQDPGLGLRLIYFSYDVKMKEKGDIPEGYSVSREKKERFSLILESASTNQTSMYLCASSLRSGTGVNEKLFFGSGTQLSVL.

The chain employs TRBV5-1 and TRBJ2-7, with TRBD1 identical over 10 bases. The J segment lost 5 bases and the V segment lost 0 bases, leaving 2 bases of the junction unmatched. Germline V gives CDR1 SGHRS, CDR2 YFSETQ. The CDR3 spans 14 residues. The CDR3 region is CASSLGGQGDEQYF. In DNA, the CDR3 is TGCGCCAGCAGCTTGGGCGGACAGGGGGACGAGCAGTACTTC.

As concerns this clone: Other DNA sequences of this sample code for an identical CDR3. This chain uses TRBV18 with TRBJ2-7, with D possibly TRBD2 on 6 matching bases. From germline, CDR1 is KGHSH and CDR2 LQKENI. The CDR3 consists of 15 residues. The germline V and J ends were trimmed by 2 bases and 0 bases, with 11 bases remaining between them. The CDR3 nucleotides are TGTGCCAGCTCACCAGGGCGGGGCAGCTCCTACGAGCAGTACTTC. This encodes CASSPGRGSSYEQYF.

The rearrangement joins TRBV7-8 to TRBJ2-3; D unclear. The CDR3 covers 17 residues. Germline V gene data show CDR1 as SGHVS and CDR2 as FQNEAQ. Between the trimmed V and J ends, which lost 2 bases and 0 bases, there was a span of 15 bases. CDR3 in DNA: TGTGCCAGCAGCTTAACTGGGCCCCTAACTAGCACAGATACGCAGTATTTT. Translating it yields CASSLTGPLTSTDTQYF.

This clone was seen a few times. V gene TRBV2 combines with J gene TRBJ1-2, with TRBD1 matching over 8 bases. Germline-derived CDR1 and CDR2 are SNHLY and FYNNEI. J was trimmed by 8 bases and V by 5 bases; bases with no gene match: 13. The CDR3 contains 15 residues. CDR3 DNA: TGTGCCAGCAGTCCCGGGACAGGAGCCACTTGGGGCTACACCTTC. Translation: CASSPGTGATWGYTF.

This clone was seen only a few times. The rearrangement uses TRBV2 and TRBJ2-2, with 9 bases fitting TRBD1. The CDR3 has 16 amino acids. CDR1 SNHLY and CDR2 FYNNEI come from the germline V gene. With 7 bases clipped from V and 0 bases from J, the junction kept 6 bases outside the gene matches. CDR3 region: CASKERTGANTGELFF. The DNA of the CDR3 is TGTGCCAGCAAAGAAAGGACAGGGGCGAACACCGGGGAGCTGTTTTTT.

The rearrangement joins TRBV18 to TRBJ2-7; 8 bases match TRBD1. Germline CDR1 KGHSH, CDR2 LQKENI. This CDR3 has 12 residues. V lost 4 bases, J lost 6 bases, and 2 bases stayed unmatched. CDR3 residues: CASSHDRGEQYF. CDR3 nucleotides: TGTGCCAGCTCACACGACAGGGGCGAGCAGTACTTC.